This T cell receptor (beta chain) originates from a study of blood T cells in healthy people across ages. This clonotype was counted many times. A second PCR of 7 to 11 cycles used a sample-barcoded 5' primer and a J-beta primer mix. Each cDNA was tagged by a template-switch adaptor containing 12 random nucleotides. TCRdb used MiXCR to reprocess the 5' RACE reads, holding one entry per CDR3 protein. This sample has fewer than 950,000 distinct CDR3 sequences; about 34% occur once, and the top ten carry approximately 12%. V dropped 6 bases and J dropped 6; count of bases not matched to a gene: 13. There are 16 residues in the CDR3.

The J gene is TRBJ2-4, the V gene TRBV12-3 or TRBV12-4; 8 nucleotides line up with TRBD1. Sequencing input: blood. This sequence originates from a man younger than 30 in good health. The CDR3 region has the DNA TGTGCCAGCAGCCTGAGCAGGACAGGGCGAGGAAACATTCAGTACTTC. Translating gives CASSLSRTGRGNIQYF.